A single sample gave rise to the 13 T cell receptor beta chains below, sequenced in a study of blood T cell repertoires in COVID-19. Profiling relied on immunoSEQ multiplex PCR, and the TCRdb table lists in-frame clones only, not all of them. The sample holds around 170,000 clones, roughly 77% seen once. The sequencing sample was made of peripheral blood. The source of these receptors is a woman older than 75 with COVID-19, enrolled during active disease.

The chain recombines TRBV29-1 with TRBJ2-1, with 7 bases lining up with TRBD2. V shed 4 bases, J shed 2 bases, and the junction held 5 bases outside the gene matches. This CDR3 spans 14 amino acids. From germline, CDR1 is SQVTM and CDR2 ANQGSEA. CDR3 sequence: CSVGASGTYNEQFF. The CDR3 nucleotides are TGCAGCGTTGGAGCTAGCGGAACCTACAATGAGCAGTTCTTC.

V usage is TRBV28 and J usage is TRBJ2-4, with 8 bases identical to TRBD1. This CDR3 is 16 amino acids long. V lost 5 bases to trimming and J lost 0 bases; unmatched junction nucleotides: 6. Per the germline V gene, CDR1 is MDHEN and CDR2 is SYDVKM. The CDR3 DNA sequence: TGTGCCAGCAGTATGACAGGGGATCTAGCCAAAAACATTCAGTACTTC. Its protein is CASSMTGDLAKNIQYF.

J is TRBJ2-5 and V is TRBV21-1; the DNA was not used to check the table's D call, TRBD2. TRBV21-1 is a pseudogene segment. This CDR3 spans 19 amino acids. As DNA, the CDR3 is TGTGCCAGCAGCAAAGGGAAGGTGGCACTAGCGAGGATGTCGGAGACCCAGTACTTC. This codes for CASSKGKVALARMSETQYF.

The genes are TRBV9 and TRBJ2-1, with 8 positions matching TRBD2. The CDR3 length is 14 residues. The germline gives CDR1 SGDLS, CDR2 YYNGEE. J was trimmed by 5 bases and V by 0 bases; bases with no gene match: 1. In DNA form, the CDR3 reads TGTGCCAGCAGCGTAGAAGCGGGGGACAATGAGCAGTTCTTC. Translated, it gives CASSVEAGDNEQFF.

The CDR3 reads CASSILAGGLTQTYEQYF. CDR3 bases: TGTGCCAGCAGCATCCTAGCGGGGGGCCTTACTCAAACCTACGAGCAGTACTTC. The chain recombines TRBV7-8 with TRBJ2-7; 11 bases agree with TRBD2. The CDR3 extends over 18 amino acids. Unmatched junction bases numbered 14, after V lost 5 bases and J lost 2 bases. Per the germline V gene, CDR1 is SGHVS and CDR2 is FQNEAQ.

This clone was detected a few times. J is TRBJ1-5 and V is TRBV6-5; weak D call: TRBD1 (5 bases). V was clipped by 7 bases and J by 2 bases, with 9 bases between them. This CDR3 contains 13 residues. Germline CDR1 MNHEY, CDR2 SVGAGI. The CDR3 loop is CASTGLRNQPQHF. The CDR3 nucleotides are TGTGCCAGCACAGGGCTTCGCAATCAGCCCCAGCATTTT.

This clone was recorded once. V usage is TRBV7-9 and J usage is TRBJ1-2; 8 nucleotides match TRBD1. CDR1 and CDR2 from the germline V gene are SEHNR and FQNEAQ (reference sequence). This CDR3 region has 15 residues. V shed 0 bases, J shed 6 bases, and the junction held 6 bases outside the gene matches. CDR3 amino acids: CASSLALSGGHGYTF. The CDR3 DNA follows: TGTGCCAGCAGCTTAGCGCTGTCAGGGGGCCATGGCTACACCTTC.

The rearrangement joins TRBV7-9 to TRBJ2-3; a weak D match, TRBD2 (6 bases). The V end lost 7 bases, the J end lost 5 bases, and 16 bases lay between the germline ends. Germline CDR1 SEHNR, CDR2 FQNEAQ (reference sequence). This CDR3 region has 14 residues. The CDR3 here is CASIRSAGRDTQYF. The CDR3 DNA sequence: TGTGCCAGCATCAGATCGGCGGGGAGAGATACGCAGTATTTT.

The genes are TRBV27 and TRBJ1-1; no reliable D call. The V and J ends lost 6 bases and 3 bases respectively, with 17 bases between them. Per the germline V gene, CDR1 is MNHEY and CDR2 is SMNVEV (reference sequence). The CDR3 is 15 residues long. CDR3 residues: CASRISWSGDTEAFF. CDR3 bases: TGTGCCAGCAGGATTTCCTGGTCGGGAGACACTGAAGCTTTCTTT.

The chain combines TRBV2 with TRBJ2-7; TRBD2 matches at 9 bases. Germline CDR1 reads SNHLY; CDR2 reads FYNNEI. J gave up 3 bases and V 7 bases, and 7 bases lay outside the gene matches. CDR3 length: 14 residues. The CDR3 DNA is TGTGCCAGCATCAGGACTAGCGCGAACTACGAGCAGTACTTC. Translated, it gives CASIRTSANYEQYF.

As for this clone: The identical CDR3 is also encoded by other nucleotide sequences in the sample. The chain links TRBV5-1 to TRBJ2-5; the match to TRBD2 covers 10 bases. The V gene's germline CDR1 is SGHRS and CDR2 YFSETQ. The CDR3 has 14 residues. Trimming cost V 2 bases and J 5 bases; bases outside gene matches: 3. The CDR3 region is CASSLTSGKETQYF. The CDR3 nucleotides are TGCGCCAGCAGCTTAACTAGCGGGAAGGAGACCCAGTACTTC.

This chain uses TRBV10-1 with TRBJ1-4; D gene unclear. This CDR3 has 14 residues. Trimming removed 0 bases from V and 6 bases from J, with 8 bases in between. Germline assignment: CDR1 WNHNN and CDR2 SYGVQD (reference sequence). CDR3 nucleotides: TGCGCCAGCAGTGAGTCGCGGGAACATGAAAAACTGTTTTTT. This encodes CASSESREHEKLFF.

The V gene is TRBV9, the J gene TRBJ1-6, with D tentatively TRBD1 (6 bases). Germline assignment: CDR1 SGDLS and CDR2 YYNGEE. The germline V and J ends were trimmed by 3 bases and 5 bases, with 9 bases remaining between them. This CDR3 is 14 amino acids long. CDR3 nucleotide sequence: TGTGCCAGCAGCGATACAGGGAATAATTCACCCCTCCACTTT. Protein sequence: CASSDTGNNSPLHF.